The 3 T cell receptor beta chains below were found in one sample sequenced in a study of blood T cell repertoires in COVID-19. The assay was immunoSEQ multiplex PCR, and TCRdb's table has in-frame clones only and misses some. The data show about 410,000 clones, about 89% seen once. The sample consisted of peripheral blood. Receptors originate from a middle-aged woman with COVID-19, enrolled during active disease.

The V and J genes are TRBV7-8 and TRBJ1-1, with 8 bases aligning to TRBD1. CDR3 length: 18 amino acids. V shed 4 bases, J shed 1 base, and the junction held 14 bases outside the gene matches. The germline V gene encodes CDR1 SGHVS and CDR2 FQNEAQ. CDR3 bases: TGTGCCAGCAGCTCCCGGACAGGGTGGGTGAAATCGAACACTGAAGCTTTCTTT. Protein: CASSSRTGWVKSNTEAFF.

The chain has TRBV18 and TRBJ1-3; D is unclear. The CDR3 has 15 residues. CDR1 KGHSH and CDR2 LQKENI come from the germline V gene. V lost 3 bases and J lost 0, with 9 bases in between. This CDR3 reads CASSPTPTSGNTIYF. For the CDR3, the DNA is TGTGCCAGCTCACCGACACCTACCTCTGGAAACACCATATATTTT.

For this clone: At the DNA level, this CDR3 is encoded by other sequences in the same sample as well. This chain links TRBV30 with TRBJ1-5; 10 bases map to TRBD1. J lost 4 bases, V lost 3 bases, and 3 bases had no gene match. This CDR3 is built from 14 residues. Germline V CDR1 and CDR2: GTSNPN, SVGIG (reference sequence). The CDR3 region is CAWSPGQGNQPQHF. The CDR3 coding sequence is TGTGCCTGGAGCCCGGGACAGGGGAATCAGCCCCAGCATTTT.